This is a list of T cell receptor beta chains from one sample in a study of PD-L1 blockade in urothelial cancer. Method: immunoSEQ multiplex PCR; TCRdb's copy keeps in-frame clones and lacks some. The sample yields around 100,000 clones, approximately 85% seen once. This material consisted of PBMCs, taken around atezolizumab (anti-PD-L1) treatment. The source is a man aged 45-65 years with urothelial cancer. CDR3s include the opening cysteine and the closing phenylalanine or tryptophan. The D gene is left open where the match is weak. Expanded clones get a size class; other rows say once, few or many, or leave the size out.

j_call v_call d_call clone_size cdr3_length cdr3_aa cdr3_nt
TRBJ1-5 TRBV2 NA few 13 CASRGGGDQPQHF TGTGCCAGTAGGGGTGGTGGCGATCAGCCCCAGCATTTT
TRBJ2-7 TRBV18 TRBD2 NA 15 CASSQSPSGMGEQYF TGTGCCAGCTCACAGTCGCCCAGCGGGATGGGTGAGCAGTACTTC
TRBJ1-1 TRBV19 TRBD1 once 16 CASSIRTRGHNTEAFF TGTGCCAGTAGTATACGGACCAGGGGGCACAACACTGAAGCTTTCTTT
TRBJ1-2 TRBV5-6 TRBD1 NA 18 CASSLTGPGQGTNYGYTF TGTGCCAGCAGCTTGACCGGTCCGGGACAGGGGACTAACTATGGCTACACCTTC
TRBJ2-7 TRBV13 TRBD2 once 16 CASSPRGGGRFDEQYF TGTGCCAGCAGCCCAAGGGGGGGCGGGAGGTTCGACGAGCAGTACTTC
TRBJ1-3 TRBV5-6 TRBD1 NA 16 CASSWQGQNSGNTIYF TGTGCCAGCAGCTGGCAGGGACAGAACTCTGGAAACACCATATATTTT
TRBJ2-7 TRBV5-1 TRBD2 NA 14 CASRGDAGGGEQYF TGCGCCAGCAGGGGGGATGCGGGAGGTGGCGAGCAGTACTTC
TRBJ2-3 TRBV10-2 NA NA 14 CASSARGRENTQYF TGCGCCAGCAGTGCGAGAGGCCGGGAAAATACGCAGTATTTT
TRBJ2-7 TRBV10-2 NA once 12 CASSEQHYEQYF TGCGCCAGCAGTGAACAACATTACGAGCAGTACTTC
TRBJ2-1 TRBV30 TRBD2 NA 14 CAWSAGGYDNEQFF TGTGCCTGGAGTGCGGGGGGATATGATAATGAGCAGTTCTTC
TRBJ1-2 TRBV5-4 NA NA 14 CASSLERQVGGYTF TGTGCCAGCAGCTTAGAACGACAGGTGGGGGGCTACACCTTC
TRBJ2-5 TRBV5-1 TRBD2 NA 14 CASTGGSQLETQYF TGCGCCAGCACGGGCGGGAGCCAACTCGAGACCCAGTACTTC
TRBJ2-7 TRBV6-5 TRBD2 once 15 CASSYSTLADYEQYF TGTGCCAGCAGTTACTCGACTCTAGCGGACTACGAGCAGTACTTC
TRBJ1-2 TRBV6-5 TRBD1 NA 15 CASSWKGQGVGGYTF TGTGCCAGCAGTTGGAAGGGACAGGGGGTCGGCGGCTACACCTTC
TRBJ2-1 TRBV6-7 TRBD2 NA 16 CASSYYREGSYNEQFF TGTGCCAGCAGTTACTATCGGGAGGGCTCCTACAATGAGCAGTTCTTC
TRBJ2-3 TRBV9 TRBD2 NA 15 CASSVGGGSTDTQYF TGTGCCAGCAGCGTAGGGGGGGGGAGCACAGATACGCAGTATTTT
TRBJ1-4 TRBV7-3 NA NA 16 CASSPTGGSTNEKLFF TGTGCCAGCAGCCCCACAGGAGGGTCAACTAATGAAAAACTGTTTTTT
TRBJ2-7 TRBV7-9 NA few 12 CASSRQGHEQYF TGTGCCAGCAGTCGTCAGGGTCACGAGCAGTACTTC
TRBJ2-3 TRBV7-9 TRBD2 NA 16 CASSFLGLAGPDTQYF TGTGCCAGCAGTTTTTTAGGACTAGCGGGACCAGATACGCAGTATTTT
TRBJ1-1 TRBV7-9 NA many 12 CASSLQNTEAFF TGTGCCAGCAGCTTACAGAACACTGAAGCTTTCTTT
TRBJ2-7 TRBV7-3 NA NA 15 CASSLAQAVAYEQYF TGTGCCAGCAGCTTAGCTCAGGCAGTAGCCTACGAGCAGTACTTC
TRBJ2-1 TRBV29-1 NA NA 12 CSVNPSYNEQFF TGCAGCGTTAACCCTAGTTACAATGAGCAGTTCTTC
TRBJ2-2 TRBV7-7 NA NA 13 CASSSGDTGELFF TGTGCTAGCAGCTCGGGGGACACCGGGGAGCTGTTTTTT
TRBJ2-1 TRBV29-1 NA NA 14 CSVVGVLTYNEQFF TGCAGCGTTGTCGGGGTTCTCACCTACAATGAGCAGTTCTTC
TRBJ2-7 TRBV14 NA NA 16 CASSQDSGFSRYEQYF TGTGCCAGCAGCCAAGATTCAGGGTTTAGCCGCTACGAGCAGTACTTC
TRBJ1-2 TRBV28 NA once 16 CASSPDDRTPLYGYTF TGTGCCAGCAGTCCAGATGACAGAACGCCCCTCTATGGCTACACCTTC
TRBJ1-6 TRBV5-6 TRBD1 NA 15 CASSSTGAINSPLHF TGTGCCAGCAGCTCCACAGGGGCAATTAATTCACCCCTCCACTTT
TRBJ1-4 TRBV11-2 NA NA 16 CASSRGHFQGNEKLFF TGTGCCAGCAGCCGCGGACATTTCCAGGGTAATGAAAAACTGTTTTTT
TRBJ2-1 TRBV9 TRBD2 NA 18 CASSVVPGLAGAYNEQFF TGTGCCAGCAGCGTAGTACCGGGACTAGCGGGGGCCTACAATGAGCAGTTCTTC
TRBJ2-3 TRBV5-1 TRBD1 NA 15 CASSGQGALTDTQYF TGCGCCAGCAGCGGACAGGGGGCACTCACAGATACGCAGTATTTT
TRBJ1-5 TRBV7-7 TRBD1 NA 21 CASSCLRGIPNRDRCNQPQHF TGTGCTAGCAGCTGCCTGCGAGGGATCCCCAACCGGGACAGGTGCAATCAGCCCCAGCATTTT
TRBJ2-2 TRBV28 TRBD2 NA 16 CASRQLAGTNTGELFF TGTGCCAGCAGACAACTAGCGGGGACGAACACCGGGGAGCTGTTTTTT
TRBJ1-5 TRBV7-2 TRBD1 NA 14 CASSLGTGNQPQHF TGTGCCAGCAGCTTGGGGACAGGCAATCAGCCCCAGCATTTT
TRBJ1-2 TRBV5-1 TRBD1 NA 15 CASSLPGQGAGGYTF TGCGCCAGCAGCTTGCCAGGACAGGGGGCAGGGGGCTACACCTTC
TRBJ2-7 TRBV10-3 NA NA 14 CAIRRTQSSYEQYF TGTGCCATCAGGCGGACACAAAGCTCCTACGAGCAGTACTTC
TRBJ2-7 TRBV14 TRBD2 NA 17 CASSLRITTSGRYEQYF TGTGCCAGCAGCCTAAGGATAACGACTAGCGGGAGATACGAGCAGTACTTC
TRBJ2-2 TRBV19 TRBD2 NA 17 CASSIDSGRKNTGELFF TGTGCCAGTAGTATTGATAGCGGGAGGAAAAACACCGGGGAGCTGTTTTTT
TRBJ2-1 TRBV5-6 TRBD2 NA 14 CASSFGGEIAEQFF TGTGCCAGCAGCTTTGGGGGGGAAATTGCTGAGCAGTTCTTC